This T cell receptor (beta chain) was identified during a study of blood T cell repertoires in COVID-19. Study context: Specimens from acute and convalescent COVID-19 originated in the United States, Italy and Spain.

This table comes from immunoSEQ multiplex PCR, and its TCRdb copy is limited to in-frame clones, with some not included. This sample has some 150,000 clones, with 80% to 90% found just once. The table lists this clone with a few counts. The origin of this receptor is a woman aged 45-65 years with acute or convalescent COVID-19. The specimen sequenced was peripheral blood.

For the CDR3, the DNA is TGTGCCAGCAGCCTGGGGAGAAATCAGCCCCAGCATTTT. This sequence encodes CASSLGRNQPQHF. This chain links TRBV6-5 with TRBJ1-5, with D hard to call. The V gene lost 6 bases and the J gene lost 4 bases, with 10 bases spanning the gap. Germline V gene data show CDR1 as MNHEY and CDR2 as SVGAGI. The CDR3 sequence is 13 residues long.